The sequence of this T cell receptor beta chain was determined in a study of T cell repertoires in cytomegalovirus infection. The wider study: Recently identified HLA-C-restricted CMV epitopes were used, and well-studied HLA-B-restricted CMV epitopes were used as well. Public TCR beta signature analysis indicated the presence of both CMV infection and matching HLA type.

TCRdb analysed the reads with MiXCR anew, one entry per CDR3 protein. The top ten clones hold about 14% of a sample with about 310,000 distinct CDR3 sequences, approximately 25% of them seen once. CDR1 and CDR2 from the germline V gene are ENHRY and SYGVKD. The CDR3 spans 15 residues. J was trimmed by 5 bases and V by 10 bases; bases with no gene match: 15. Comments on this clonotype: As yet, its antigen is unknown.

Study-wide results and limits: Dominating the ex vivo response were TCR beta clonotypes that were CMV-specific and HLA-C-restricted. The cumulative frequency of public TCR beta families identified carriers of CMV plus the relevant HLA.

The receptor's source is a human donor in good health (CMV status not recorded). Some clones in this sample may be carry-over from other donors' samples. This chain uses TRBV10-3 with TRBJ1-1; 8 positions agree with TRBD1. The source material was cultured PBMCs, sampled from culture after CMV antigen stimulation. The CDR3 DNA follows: TGTGCCACCGAAAGGCAGGGGGCTGAAGGGACTGAAGCTTTCTTT. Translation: CATERQGAEGTEAFF.